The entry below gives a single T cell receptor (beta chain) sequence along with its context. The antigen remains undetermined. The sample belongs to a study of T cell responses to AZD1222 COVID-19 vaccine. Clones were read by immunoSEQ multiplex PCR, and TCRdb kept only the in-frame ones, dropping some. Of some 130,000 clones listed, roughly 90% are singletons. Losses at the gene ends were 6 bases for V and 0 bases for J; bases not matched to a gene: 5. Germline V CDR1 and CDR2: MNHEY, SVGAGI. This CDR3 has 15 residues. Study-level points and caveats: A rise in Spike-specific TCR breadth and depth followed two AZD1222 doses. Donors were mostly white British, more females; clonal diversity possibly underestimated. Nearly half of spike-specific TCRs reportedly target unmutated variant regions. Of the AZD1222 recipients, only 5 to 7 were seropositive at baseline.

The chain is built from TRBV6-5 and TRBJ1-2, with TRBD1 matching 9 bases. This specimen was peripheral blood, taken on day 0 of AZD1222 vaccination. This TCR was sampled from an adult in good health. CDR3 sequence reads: CASRRTGEANYGYTF. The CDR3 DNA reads TGTGCCAGCAGGAGGACAGGGGAAGCTAACTATGGCTACACCTTC.